The TCR beta chain under discussion was sequenced for a study of T cells in Graves' hyperthyroidism and ophthalmopathy. The CDR3 runs 13 residues. Between the trimmed V and J ends, which lost 2 bases and 6 bases, there was a span of 7 bases. Germline CDR1 is MNHEY and CDR2 is SVGAGI. What was amplified from RNA transcripts were TCR beta CDR3 regions. The TCR CDR3 was amplified in a first-round RT-PCR using the HTBI primer set. From the multiplex PCR reads, TCRdb called clonotypes with MiXCR, one entry per CDR3 protein. The repertoire holds about 210,000 distinct CDR3 sequences, roughly 15% seen once, with 50% in the top ten.

This rearrangement joins TRBV6-5 to TRBJ2-2; D is unclear. The sequence was obtained from a man aged 45-60 years with Graves' hyperthyroidism. The sample was blood. Here the CDR3 DNA reads TGTGCCAGCAGTTACCATTCGGCCGGGGAGCTGTTTTTT. Translated, it gives CASSYHSAGELFF.